This T cell receptor (beta chain) originates from a study of T-cell memory formation after mild COVID-19. Background on the study: TCR clusters largely stayed donor specific.

This clonotype appeared a few times. The antigen is undetermined. Germline-derived CDR1 and CDR2 are LGHDT and YNNKEL (reference sequence). V shed 3 bases and J shed 0 bases, with 10 bases lying between them. This CDR3 region has 15 residues. TCRdb fed the 5' RACE reads into MiXCR, producing one record per CDR3 protein. The sample includes about 540,000 distinct CDR3 sequences, 20% of them seen just once. General observations from the study: Nothing confirmed that second-wave clones peaking on day 37 were specific for SARS-CoV-2. Cross-reactive memory apparently joined, as some responding clones appeared in pre-infection memory. Contracting clones from day 15 to 85 showed balanced CD4/CD8; later expanders favored CD4+.

The TCR originated in an adult woman who had mild COVID-19 (a few samples of this study predate the infection). Cell type and time point are not known. Sequencing was performed on PBMCs or a T cell subset sorted from them (not recorded which). The V call is TRBV3-1, the J call TRBJ2-3; D gene uncertain. The CDR3 reads CASSHHTISTDTQYF. CDR3 DNA: TGTGCCAGCAGCCACCACACTATTAGCACAGATACGCAGTATTTT.